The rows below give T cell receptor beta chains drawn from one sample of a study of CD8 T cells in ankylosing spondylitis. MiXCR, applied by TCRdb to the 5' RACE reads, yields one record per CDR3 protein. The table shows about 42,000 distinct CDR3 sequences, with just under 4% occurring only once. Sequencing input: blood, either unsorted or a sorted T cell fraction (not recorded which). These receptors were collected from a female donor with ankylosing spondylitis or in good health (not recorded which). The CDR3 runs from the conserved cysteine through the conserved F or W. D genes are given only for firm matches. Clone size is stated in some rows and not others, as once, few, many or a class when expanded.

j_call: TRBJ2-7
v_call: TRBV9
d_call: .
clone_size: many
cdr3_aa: CASSVGIGRNYEQYF
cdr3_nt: TGTGCCAGCAGCGTAGGGATCGGCAGAAACTACGAGCAGTACTTC

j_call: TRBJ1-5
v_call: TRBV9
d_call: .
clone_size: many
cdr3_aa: CASSGVGNQPQHF
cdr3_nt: TGTGCCAGCAGCGGGGTCGGGAATCAGCCCCAGCATTTT

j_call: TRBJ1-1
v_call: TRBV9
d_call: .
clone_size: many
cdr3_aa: CASSQARESTEAFF
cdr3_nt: TGTGCCAGCAGCCAGGCTAGAGAGAGCACTGAAGCTTTCTTT

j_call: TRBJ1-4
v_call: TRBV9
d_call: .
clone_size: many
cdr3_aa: CASSVGDLRNEKLFF
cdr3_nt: TGTGCCAGCAGCGTAGGGGATTTGAGGAATGAAAAACTGTTTTTT

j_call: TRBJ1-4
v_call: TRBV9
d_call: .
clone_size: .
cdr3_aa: CASSLSVSTNEKLFF
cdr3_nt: TGTGCCAGCAGCTTATCGGTCTCAACTAATGAAAAACTGTTTTTT

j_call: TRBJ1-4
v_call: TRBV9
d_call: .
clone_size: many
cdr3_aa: CASSIGSVGIDEKLFF
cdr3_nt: TGTGCCAGCAGCATAGGGAGTGTGGGCATCGATGAAAAACTGTTTTTT

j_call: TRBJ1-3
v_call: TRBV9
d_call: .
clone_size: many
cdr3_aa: CASSVEVDSGNTIYF
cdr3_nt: TGTGCCAGCAGCGTAGAAGTTGACTCTGGAAACACCATATATTTT

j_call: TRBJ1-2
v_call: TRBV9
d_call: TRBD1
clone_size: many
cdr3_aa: CASSVNTGGLYGYTF
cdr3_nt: TGTGCCAGCAGCGTCAATACAGGGGGGCTTTATGGCTACACCTTC

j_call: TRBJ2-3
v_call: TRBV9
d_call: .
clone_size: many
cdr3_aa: CASSARPAEGGTDTQYF
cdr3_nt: TGTGCCAGCAGCGCGCGCCCAGCCGAGGGGGGCACAGATACGCAGTATTTT

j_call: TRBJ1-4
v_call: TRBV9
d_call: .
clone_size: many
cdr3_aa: CASSRTDANEKLFF
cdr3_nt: TGTGCCAGCAGCAGGACAGACGCTAATGAAAAACTGTTTTTT

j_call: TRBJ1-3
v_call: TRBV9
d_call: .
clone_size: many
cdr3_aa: CASSYRQHSGNTIYF
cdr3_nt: TGTGCCAGCAGCTACCGACAGCACTCTGGAAACACCATATATTTT

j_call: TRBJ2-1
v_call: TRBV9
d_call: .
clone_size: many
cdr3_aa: CASSPGPGANYNEQFF
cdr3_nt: TGTGCCAGCAGCCCCGGCCCTGGGGCGAACTACAATGAGCAGTTCTTC

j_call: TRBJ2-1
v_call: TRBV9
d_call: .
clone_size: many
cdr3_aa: CASSVAGTTYNEQFF
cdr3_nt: TGTGCCAGCAGCGTAGCTGGGACAACCTACAATGAGCAGTTCTTC

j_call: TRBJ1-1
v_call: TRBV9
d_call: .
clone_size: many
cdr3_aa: CASSVGLTGWSNTEAFF
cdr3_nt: TGTGCCAGCAGCGTAGGTTTAACAGGGTGGTCGAACACTGAAGCTTTCTTT

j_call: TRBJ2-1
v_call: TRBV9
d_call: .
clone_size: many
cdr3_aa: CASSARGATYNEQFF
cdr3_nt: TGTGCCAGCAGCGCCCGGGGGGCAACCTACAATGAGCAGTTCTTC

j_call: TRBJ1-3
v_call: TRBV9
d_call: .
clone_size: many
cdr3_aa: CASSVEIWSDSGNTIYF
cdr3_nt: TGTGCCAGCAGCGTAGAGATATGGTCGGACTCTGGAAACACCATATATTTT

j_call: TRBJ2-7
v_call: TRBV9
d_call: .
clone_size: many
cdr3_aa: CASSVSTGYEQYF
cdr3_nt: TGTGCCAGCAGCGTATCAACAGGCTACGAGCAGTACTTC

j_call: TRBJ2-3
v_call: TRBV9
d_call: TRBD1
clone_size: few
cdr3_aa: CASSGGDRGRADTQYF
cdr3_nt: TGTGCCAGCAGCGGAGGAGACAGGGGACGCGCCGATACGCAGTATTTT

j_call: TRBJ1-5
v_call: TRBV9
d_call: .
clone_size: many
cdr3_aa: CASSARLNQPQHF
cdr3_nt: TGTGCCAGCAGCGCCCGGCTCAATCAGCCCCAGCATTTT

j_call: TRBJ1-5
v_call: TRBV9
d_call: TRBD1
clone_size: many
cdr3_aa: CASSPRGGINQPQHF
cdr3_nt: TGTGCCAGCAGCCCCAGGGGGGGGATCAATCAGCCCCAGCATTTT

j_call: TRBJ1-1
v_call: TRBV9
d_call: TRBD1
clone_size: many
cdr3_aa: CASSVQGQANTEAFF
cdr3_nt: TGTGCCAGCAGCGTACAGGGACAGGCGAACACTGAAGCTTTCTTT

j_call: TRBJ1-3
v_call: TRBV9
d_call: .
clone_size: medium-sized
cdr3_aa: CASSVGRTLGNTIYF
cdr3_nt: TGTGCCAGCAGCGTAGGCAGAACCCTGGGAAACACCATATATTTT

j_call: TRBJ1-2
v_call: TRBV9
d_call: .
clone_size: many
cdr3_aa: CASSVEMGGYGYTF
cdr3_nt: TGTGCCAGCAGCGTAGAGATGGGGGGCTATGGCTACACCTTC

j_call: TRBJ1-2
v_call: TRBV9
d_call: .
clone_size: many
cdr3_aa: CASSPRALYGYTF
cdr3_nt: TGTGCCAGCAGCCCCCGGGCCCTCTATGGCTACACCTTC